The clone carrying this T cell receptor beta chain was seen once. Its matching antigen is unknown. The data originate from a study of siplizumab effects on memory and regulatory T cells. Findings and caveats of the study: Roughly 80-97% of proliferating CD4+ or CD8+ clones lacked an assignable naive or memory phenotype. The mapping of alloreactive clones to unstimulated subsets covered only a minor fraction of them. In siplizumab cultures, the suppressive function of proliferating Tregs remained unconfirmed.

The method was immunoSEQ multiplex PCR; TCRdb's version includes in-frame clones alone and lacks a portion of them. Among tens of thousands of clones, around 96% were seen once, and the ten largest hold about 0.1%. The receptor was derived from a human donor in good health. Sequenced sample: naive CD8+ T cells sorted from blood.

The CDR3 bases are TGTGCCAGCAGTTTCAGTGACCACTATGGCTACACCTTC. Translated, it gives CASSFSDHYGYTF. This chain joins TRBV6-5 and TRBJ1-2, with D unclear. The CDR3 is made up of 13 amino acids. Germline CDR1 reads MNHEY; CDR2 reads SVGAGI. Trimming shortened V by 4 bases and J by 3 bases, and 9 bases separated the two germline ends.